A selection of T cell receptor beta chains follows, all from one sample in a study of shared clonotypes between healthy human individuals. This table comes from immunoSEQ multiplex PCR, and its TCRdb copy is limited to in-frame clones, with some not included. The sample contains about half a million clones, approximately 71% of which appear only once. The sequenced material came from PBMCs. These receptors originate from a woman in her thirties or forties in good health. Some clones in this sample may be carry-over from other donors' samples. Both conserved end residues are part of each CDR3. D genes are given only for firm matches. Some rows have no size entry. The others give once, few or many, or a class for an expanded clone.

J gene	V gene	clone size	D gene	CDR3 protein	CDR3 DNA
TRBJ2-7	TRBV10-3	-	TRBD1	CAVSDRVSYEQYF	TGTGCCGTCTCGGACAGGGTCTCCTACGAGCAGTACTTC
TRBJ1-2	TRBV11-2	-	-	CASSPRTGVQYGYTF	TGTGCCAGCAGCCCTAGAACAGGAGTTCAGTATGGCTACACCTTC
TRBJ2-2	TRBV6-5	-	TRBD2	CASSYLAGRGGELFF	TGTGCCAGCAGTTACTTGGCAGGGAGGGGCGGGGAGCTGTTTTTT
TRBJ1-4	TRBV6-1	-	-	CASRRPNEKLFF	TGTGCCAGCAGGAGGCCTAATGAAAAACTGTTTTTT
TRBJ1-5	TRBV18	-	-	CASSPSWGIDQPQHF	TGTGCCAGCTCACCCAGTTGGGGAATTGATCAGCCCCAGCATTTT
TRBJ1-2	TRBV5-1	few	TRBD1	CASSSTGANYGYTF	TGCGCCAGCAGCTCGACAGGGGCTAACTATGGCTACACCTTC
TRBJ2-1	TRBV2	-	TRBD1	CASKTGVGSMNEQFF	TGTGCCAGCAAGACAGGGGTCGGGAGTATGAATGAGCAGTTCTTC
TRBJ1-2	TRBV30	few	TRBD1	CAWTTGTGSDYGYTF	TGTGCCTGGACCACCGGGACAGGGAGCGACTATGGCTACACCTTC
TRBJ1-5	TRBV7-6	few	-	CASSLYENQPQHF	TGTGCCAGCAGCTTGTACGAGAATCAGCCCCAGCATTTT
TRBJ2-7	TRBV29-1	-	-	CSVTVVGYEQYF	TGCAGCGTTACCGTGGTAGGCTACGAGCAGTACTTC
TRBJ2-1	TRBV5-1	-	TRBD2	CASSFRLAGARSYNEQFF	TGCGCCAGCAGCTTTAGACTAGCGGGGGCCAGGTCCTACAATGAGCAGTTCTTC
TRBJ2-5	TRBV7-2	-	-	CASSRFEETQYF	TGTGCCAGCAGCCGCTTTGAAGAGACCCAGTACTTC
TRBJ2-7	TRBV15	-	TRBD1	CATSRALWTGVNEQYF	TGTGCCACCAGCAGAGCTCTTTGGACAGGGGTTAACGAGCAGTACTTC
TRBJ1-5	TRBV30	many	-	CAWSVGGDYSNQPQHF	TGTGCCTGGAGTGTAGGGGGTGACTATAGCAATCAGCCCCAGCATTTT
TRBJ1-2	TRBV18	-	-	CASSPTQRDLGPGYTF	TGTGCCAGCTCACCCACGCAGAGGGACTTGGGACCGGGCTACACCTTC
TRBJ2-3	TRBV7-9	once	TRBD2	CASSPGLAEATQYF	TGTGCCAGCAGCCCCGGACTAGCGGAGGCTACGCAGTATTTT
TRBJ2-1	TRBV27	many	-	CASSQPYNEQFF	TGTGCCAGCAGCCAACCCTACAATGAGCAGTTCTTC
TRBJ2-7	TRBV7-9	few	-	CASSRGGTADSYEQYF	TGTGCCAGCAGCCGGGGAGGGACAGCGGACTCCTACGAGCAGTACTTC
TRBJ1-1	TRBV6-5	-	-	CASSYLGDTEAFF	TGTGCCAGCAGTTACTTAGGGGACACTGAAGCTTTCTTT
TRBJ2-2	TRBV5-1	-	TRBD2	CASSLKGLSHTNTGELFF	TGCGCCAGCAGCTTAAAGGGACTAAGCCACACTAACACCGGGGAGCTGTTTTTT
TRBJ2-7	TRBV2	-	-	CASSEERYEQYF	TGTGCCAGCAGTGAGGAGAGATACGAGCAGTACTTC
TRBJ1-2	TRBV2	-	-	CASSALGGRLAGYTF	TGTGCCAGCAGCGCCTTGGGGGGGCGATTGGCTGGCTACACCTTC
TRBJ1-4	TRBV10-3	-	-	CAISESLMRSSNEKLFF	TGTGCCATCAGTGAGTCCCTGATGAGGTCCTCTAATGAAAAACTGTTTTTT
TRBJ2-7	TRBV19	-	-	CASSIGTVGNEQYF	TGTGCCAGTAGTATTGGTACAGTAGGAAACGAGCAGTACTTC
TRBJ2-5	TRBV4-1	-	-	CASSQGVWETQYF	TGCGCCAGCAGCCAAGGGGTCTGGGAGACCCAGTACTTC
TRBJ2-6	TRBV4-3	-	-	CASSRDGGTGANVLTF	TGCGCCAGCAGCCGAGATGGGGGGACGGGGGCCAACGTCCTGACTTTC
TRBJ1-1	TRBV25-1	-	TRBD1	CASSDPGTGKNTEAFF	TGTGCCAGCAGTGATCCTGGGACAGGGAAGAACACTGAAGCTTTCTTT
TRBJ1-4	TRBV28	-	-	CASSLFGKLFF	TGTGCCAGCAGTTTATTTGGAAAACTGTTTTTT
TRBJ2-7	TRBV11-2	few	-	CASSLFDYEQYF	TGTGCCAGCAGCTTATTCGACTACGAGCAGTACTTC
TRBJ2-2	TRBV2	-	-	CASTGDQNTGELFF	TGTGCCAGCACCGGGGACCAGAACACCGGGGAGCTGTTTTTT
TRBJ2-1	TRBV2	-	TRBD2	CASSEGLAGRQFF	TGTGCCAGCAGTGAGGGGCTAGCGGGCCGGCAGTTCTTC
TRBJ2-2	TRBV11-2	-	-	CASSPPRGLSTGELFF	TGTGCCAGCAGCCCGCCCCGGGGCCTGAGCACCGGGGAGCTGTTTTTT
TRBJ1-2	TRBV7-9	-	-	CASSYGQFYGYTF	TGTGCCAGCAGCTACGGACAGTTCTATGGCTACACCTTC
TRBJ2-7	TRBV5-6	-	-	CASSLTGYEQYF	TGTGCCAGCAGCTTGACAGGGTACGAGCAGTACTTC
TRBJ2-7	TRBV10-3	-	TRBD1	CAISSTGTGGYEQYF	TGTGCCATCAGTTCGACCGGGACAGGGGGCTACGAGCAGTACTTC
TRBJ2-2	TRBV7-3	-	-	CASSLQGTGELFF	TGTGCCAGCAGCTTACAGGGCACCGGGGAGCTGTTTTTT